This is a list of T cell receptor beta chains from one sample in a study of blood T cell repertoires in COVID-19. Measured with immunoSEQ multiplex PCR; TCRdb has only the in-frame clones, and not every one. The table includes nearly 110,000 clones, 84% detected once. Sequenced input: peripheral blood. These receptors all stem from a woman aged 55-75 years with acute or convalescent COVID-19. The conserved cysteine and the conserved F or W are not part of the CDR3 here. The order of the fields is CDR3 protein, J gene, V gene.

CDR3 protein: ASSRQGQETQY; J gene: TRBJ2-5; V gene: TRBV7-9
CDR3 protein: ASSEGQGFGYGYT; J gene: TRBJ1-2; V gene: TRBV6-1
CDR3 protein: ASTGGLGTDTQY; J gene: TRBJ2-3; V gene: TRBV28
CDR3 protein: ASSLGPGRSSGYT; J gene: TRBJ1-2; V gene: TRBV7-9
CDR3 protein: ASSRDRGTVRDEQF; J gene: TRBJ2-1; V gene: TRBV28
CDR3 protein: ASSQLPSGVFETQY; J gene: TRBJ2-5; V gene: TRBV3-1/TRBV3-2
CDR3 protein: ASRDATGFSPLH; J gene: TRBJ1-6; V gene: TRBV2
CDR3 protein: ASSPEAGRHYEQY; J gene: TRBJ2-7; V gene: TRBV7-2
CDR3 protein: ASSSGQGVNYGYT; J gene: TRBJ1-2; V gene: TRBV7-2
CDR3 protein: ASSFQGDEKLF; J gene: TRBJ1-4; V gene: TRBV28
CDR3 protein: ASSPGTGDGYT; J gene: TRBJ1-2; V gene: TRBV19
CDR3 protein: ASSLEGSVLY; J gene: TRBJ2-7; V gene: TRBV7-6
CDR3 protein: ASSSRQGANYEQY; J gene: TRBJ2-7; V gene: TRBV5-1
CDR3 protein: ASSPRTSGGAGETQY; J gene: TRBJ2-5; V gene: TRBV4-2
CDR3 protein: ASSPGGSNYGYT; J gene: TRBJ1-2; V gene: TRBV28
CDR3 protein: ASSLSGNEAF; J gene: TRBJ1-1; V gene: TRBV7-9
CDR3 protein: ASSPPRTARNSPLH; J gene: TRBJ1-6; V gene: TRBV27
CDR3 protein: ASRGDRAYEQY; J gene: TRBJ2-7; V gene: TRBV6-5
CDR3 protein: ASSLGTGVMNTEAF; J gene: TRBJ1-1; V gene: TRBV5-1
CDR3 protein: ASMGSSGLTSTDTQY; J gene: TRBJ2-3; V gene: TRBV27
CDR3 protein: ASSTGQGNTGELF; J gene: TRBJ2-2; V gene: TRBV5-1
CDR3 protein: ASSSQGASSDTQY; J gene: TRBJ2-3; V gene: TRBV7-3
CDR3 protein: ASSIDRNQPQH; J gene: TRBJ1-5; V gene: TRBV5-6
CDR3 protein: ASSPGTGGNQPQH; J gene: TRBJ1-5; V gene: TRBV5-1
CDR3 protein: ASSHRLAGFSGANVLT; J gene: TRBJ2-6; V gene: TRBV27
CDR3 protein: ASRSRTGDHSRNTEAF; J gene: TRBJ1-1; V gene: TRBV9
CDR3 protein: ASSDMRNSPLH; J gene: TRBJ1-6; V gene: TRBV6-1
CDR3 protein: ASSLPSTGELF; J gene: TRBJ2-2; V gene: TRBV28
CDR3 protein: ASSPGQGAFNEKLF; J gene: TRBJ1-4; V gene: TRBV6-6
CDR3 protein: ASSLLRAEQF; J gene: TRBJ2-1; V gene: TRBV5-6
CDR3 protein: AIQGGQGNPSNYGYT; J gene: TRBJ1-2; V gene: TRBV2
CDR3 protein: SARPSGDSYNEQF; J gene: TRBJ2-1; V gene: TRBV29-1
CDR3 protein: ASSEAGGAYEQY; J gene: TRBJ2-7; V gene: TRBV5-1
CDR3 protein: ASSSTSGGDTQY; J gene: TRBJ2-3; V gene: TRBV11-3
CDR3 protein: ASSPTNKNEQF; J gene: TRBJ2-1; V gene: TRBV11-3
CDR3 protein: ASSGAHEQY; J gene: TRBJ2-7; V gene: TRBV12-3/TRBV12-4
CDR3 protein: ASSSTGGENTIY; J gene: TRBJ1-3; V gene: TRBV27
CDR3 protein: ATEAGTDSYEQY; J gene: TRBJ2-7; V gene: TRBV2
CDR3 protein: ASSQDLRKYT; J gene: TRBJ1-2; V gene: TRBV3-1/TRBV3-2
CDR3 protein: ASSLRGQGWALDTQY; J gene: TRBJ2-3; V gene: TRBV14
CDR3 protein: ASSPDSSRYNYGYT; J gene: TRBJ1-2; V gene: TRBV18
CDR3 protein: ASSLTSGGTTSTDTQY; J gene: TRBJ2-3; V gene: TRBV5-1
CDR3 protein: AWGGGATWEQY; J gene: TRBJ2-7; V gene: TRBV30
CDR3 protein: ASSNRGGNYGYT; J gene: TRBJ1-2; V gene: TRBV6-5
CDR3 protein: ASSPGTGVNYGYT; J gene: TRBJ1-2; V gene: TRBV5-4
CDR3 protein: ASSLEGQGYEQY; J gene: TRBJ2-7; V gene: TRBV5-1
CDR3 protein: ASSQLPGQLRTEAF; J gene: TRBJ1-1; V gene: TRBV4-1
CDR3 protein: ASSRTGVGYT; J gene: TRBJ1-2; V gene: TRBV5-4
CDR3 protein: ASSLGWGEGLHNEQF; J gene: TRBJ2-1; V gene: TRBV5-8
CDR3 protein: ASSSAGVGNSPLH; J gene: TRBJ1-6; V gene: TRBV27
CDR3 protein: ASTLTGEYEQY; J gene: TRBJ2-7; V gene: TRBV6-6
CDR3 protein: SVGGTSATSYEQY; J gene: TRBJ2-7; V gene: TRBV29-1